This T cell receptor beta chain originates from a study of tumor-infiltrating lymphocytes in primary liver carcinoma. The study's findings and limits: The top-250-clone fraction was significantly higher in tumors than in blood (p = 0.039). For tumor-adjacent and tumor-blood pairs, overlap was less than that seen for tumor region pairs.

Germline DNA was also extracted, and blood RNA derived from unsorted whole blood. Approximately 4.2 milliliters of peripheral blood were gathered ahead of the operation. Researchers generated TCR beta cDNA from approximately 450 ng of total RNA, relying on a constant-region primer. Library construction for TCR beta comprised three nested multiplex PCR rounds performed with slightly modified ARM-PCR. A C-beta reverse primer was combined with TRBV1-TRBV30 forward primers in the first two PCR rounds, and each round had roughly 9 cycles. TCRdb recomputed calls from the multiplex PCR reads with MiXCR, one row per CDR3 protein. The sample holds 180,000 or so distinct CDR3 sequences; 60% are singletons and the top ten take around 68%. On this clonotype itself: Its matching antigen is unknown.

Germline V gene sequence: CDR1 SGHTA, CDR2 FQGTGA. With V trimmed by 5 bases and J by 0 bases, 9 bases remained unmatched. The CDR3 consists of 18 residues. Input material: peripheral blood. The sequence came from a man aged 40-49 years with primary liver carcinoma and hepatitis B virus infection. The chain carries TRBV7-3 and TRBJ2-6; TRBD1 agrees at 8 bases. CDR3 DNA: TGTGCCAGCAGCATCAGACAGGGGTCTCACTCTGGGGCCAACGTCCTGACTTTC. This codes for CASSIRQGSHSGANVLTF. Full variable domain (rest looked up from reference TRBV7-3 and TRBJ2-6): GAGVSQTPSNKVTEKGKYVELRCDPISGHTALYWYRQSLGQGPEFLIYFQGTGAADDSGLPNDRFFAVRPEGSVSTLKIQRTERGDSAVYLCASSIRQGSHSGANVLTFGAGSRLTVL.